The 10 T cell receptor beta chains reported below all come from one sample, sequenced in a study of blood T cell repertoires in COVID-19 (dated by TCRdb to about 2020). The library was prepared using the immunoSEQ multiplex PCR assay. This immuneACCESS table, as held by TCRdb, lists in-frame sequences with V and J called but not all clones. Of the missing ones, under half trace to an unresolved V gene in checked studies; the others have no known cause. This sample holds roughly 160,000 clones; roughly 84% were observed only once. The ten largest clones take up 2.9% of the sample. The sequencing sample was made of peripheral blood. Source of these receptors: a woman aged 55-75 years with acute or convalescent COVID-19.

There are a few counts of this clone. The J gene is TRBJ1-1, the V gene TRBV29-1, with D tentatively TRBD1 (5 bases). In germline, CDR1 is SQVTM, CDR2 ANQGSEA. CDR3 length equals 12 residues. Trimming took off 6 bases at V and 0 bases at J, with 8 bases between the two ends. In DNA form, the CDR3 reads TGCAGCGTAAGGGGTATGAACACTGAAGCTTTCTTT. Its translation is CSVRGMNTEAFF.

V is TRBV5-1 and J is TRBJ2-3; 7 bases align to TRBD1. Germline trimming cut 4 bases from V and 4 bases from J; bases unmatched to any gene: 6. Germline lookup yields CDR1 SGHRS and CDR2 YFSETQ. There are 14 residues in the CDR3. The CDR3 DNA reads TGCGCCAGCAGCCCACAGGGGCGTCCAGATACGCAGTATTTT. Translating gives CASSPQGRPDTQYF.

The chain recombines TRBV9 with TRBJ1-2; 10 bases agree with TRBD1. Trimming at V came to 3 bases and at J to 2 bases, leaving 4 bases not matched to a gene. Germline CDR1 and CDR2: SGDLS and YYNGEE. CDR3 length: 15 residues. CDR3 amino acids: CASSEPGQGNYGYTF. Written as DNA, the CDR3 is TGTGCCAGCAGCGAGCCGGGACAGGGGAACTATGGCTACACCTTC.

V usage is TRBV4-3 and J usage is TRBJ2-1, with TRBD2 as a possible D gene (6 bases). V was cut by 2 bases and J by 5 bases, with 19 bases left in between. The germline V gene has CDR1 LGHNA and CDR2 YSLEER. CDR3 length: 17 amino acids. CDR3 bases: TGCGCCAGCAGCCAAAGTGTACCGGGACTCCCAAACAATGAGCAGTTCTTC. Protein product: CASSQSVPGLPNNEQFF.

CDR3 sequence: CASSPPSGGAYNEQFF. The CDR3 DNA reads TGTGCCAGCTCACCACCGAGCGGGGGGGCTTACAATGAGCAGTTCTTC. The chain combines TRBV18 with TRBJ2-1; 10 bases fit TRBD2. The J segment lost 4 bases and the V segment lost 0 bases, leaving 3 bases of the junction unmatched. The CDR3 has 16 residues. Germline CDR1 and CDR2: KGHSH and LQKENI.

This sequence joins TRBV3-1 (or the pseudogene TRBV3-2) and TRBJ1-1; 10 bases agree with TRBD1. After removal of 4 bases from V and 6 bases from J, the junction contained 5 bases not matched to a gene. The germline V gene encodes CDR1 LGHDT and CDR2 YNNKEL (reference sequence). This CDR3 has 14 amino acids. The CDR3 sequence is CASSLGGTGAEAFF. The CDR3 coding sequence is TGTGCCAGCAGCCTAGGAGGGACAGGGGCTGAAGCTTTCTTT.

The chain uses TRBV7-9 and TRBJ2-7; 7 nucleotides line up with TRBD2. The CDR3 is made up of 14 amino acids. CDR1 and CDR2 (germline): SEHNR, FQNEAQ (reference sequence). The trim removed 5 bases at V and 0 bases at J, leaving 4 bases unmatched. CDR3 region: CASSPRDYSYEQYF. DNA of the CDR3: TGTGCCAGCAGCCCCAGGGACTACTCCTACGAGCAGTACTTC.

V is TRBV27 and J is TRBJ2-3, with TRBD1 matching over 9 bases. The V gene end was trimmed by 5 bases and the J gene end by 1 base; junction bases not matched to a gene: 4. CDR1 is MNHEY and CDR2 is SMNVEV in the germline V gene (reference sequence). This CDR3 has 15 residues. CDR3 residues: CASSKWDRGTDTQYF. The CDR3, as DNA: TGTGCCAGCAGTAAATGGGACAGGGGCACAGATACGCAGTATTTT.

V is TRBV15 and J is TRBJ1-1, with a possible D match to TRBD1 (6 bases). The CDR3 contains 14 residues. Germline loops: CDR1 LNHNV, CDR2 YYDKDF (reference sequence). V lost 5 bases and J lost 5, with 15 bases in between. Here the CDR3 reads CATSQTGDRTEAFF. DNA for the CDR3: TGTGCCACCAGCCAGACAGGAGATCGTACTGAAGCTTTCTTT.

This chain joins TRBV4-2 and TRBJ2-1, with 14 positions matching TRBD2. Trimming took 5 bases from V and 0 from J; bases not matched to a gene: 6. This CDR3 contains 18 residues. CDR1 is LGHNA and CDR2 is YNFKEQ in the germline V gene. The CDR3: CASSLTSGGVLSYNEQFF. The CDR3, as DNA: TGTGCCAGCAGCTTGACTAGCGGGGGGGTTCTCTCCTACAATGAGCAGTTCTTC.